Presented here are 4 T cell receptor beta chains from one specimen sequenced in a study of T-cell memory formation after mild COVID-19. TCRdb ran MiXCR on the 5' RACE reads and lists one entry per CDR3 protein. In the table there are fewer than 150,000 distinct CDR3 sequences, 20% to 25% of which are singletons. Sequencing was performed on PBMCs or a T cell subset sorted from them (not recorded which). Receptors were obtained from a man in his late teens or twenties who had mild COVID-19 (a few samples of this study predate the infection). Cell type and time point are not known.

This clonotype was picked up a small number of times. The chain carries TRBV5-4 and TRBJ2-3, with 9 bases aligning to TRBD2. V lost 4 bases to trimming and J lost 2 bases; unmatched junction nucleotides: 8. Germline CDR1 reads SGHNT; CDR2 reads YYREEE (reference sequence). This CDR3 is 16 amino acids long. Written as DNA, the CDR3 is TGTGCCAGCAGCGGGCCTTTAGCGGGGGCCACAGATACGCAGTATTTT. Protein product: CASSGPLAGATDTQYF.

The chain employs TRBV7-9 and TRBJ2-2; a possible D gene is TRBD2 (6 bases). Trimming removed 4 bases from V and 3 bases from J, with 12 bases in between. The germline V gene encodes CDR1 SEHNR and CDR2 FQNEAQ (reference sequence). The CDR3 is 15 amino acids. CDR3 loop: CASSYRDSYTGELFF. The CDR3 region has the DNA TGTGCCAGCAGCTATCGGGACTCCTACACCGGGGAGCTGTTTTTT.

CDR3 protein: CAITSRGGNQPQHF. CDR3 bases: TGTGCCATCACGAGCAGGGGAGGCAATCAGCCCCAGCATTTT. The V gene is TRBV6-6, the J gene TRBJ1-5, with D perhaps matching TRBD1 (6 bases). Germline CDR1 MNHNY, CDR2 SVGAGI (reference sequence). This CDR3 comprises 14 residues. Trimming removed 10 bases from V and 2 bases from J, with 15 bases in between.

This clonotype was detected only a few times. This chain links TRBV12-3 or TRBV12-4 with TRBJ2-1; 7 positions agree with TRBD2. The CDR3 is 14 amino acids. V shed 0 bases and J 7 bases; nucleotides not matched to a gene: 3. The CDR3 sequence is CASSLAGGMNEQFF. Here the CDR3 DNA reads TGTGCCAGCAGTTTAGCGGGGGGGATGAATGAGCAGTTCTTC.